This TCR beta chain is drawn from a study of blood T cell repertoires in COVID-19. Study as a whole: The samples span acute and convalescent COVID-19 from the United States, Italy and Spain. From T cells, B-cell-depleted T cells, or PBMCs came the material, which was cDNA or gDNA.

The germline V and J ends were trimmed by 4 bases and 13 bases, with 16 bases remaining between them. The CDR3 has 12 amino acids. The V gene's germline CDR1 is SNHLY and CDR2 FYNNEI. The Seattle site enrolled patients during active infection and followed them longitudinally. Original processing methods: By means of reference gene primer amplification, nucleated cell counts were estimated. Profiling relied on immunoSEQ multiplex PCR, and the TCRdb table lists in-frame clones only, not all of them. Clonal size and the V and J genes are those of that table, whereas D and trimming came from the DNA. Among some 520,000 clones, nearly 90% were seen once, and the ten largest hold 0.9%.

The specimen sequenced was peripheral blood. The TCR sequence derives from a man younger than 30 with COVID-19, enrolled during active disease. The gene calls are TRBV2 and TRBJ1-2; D is ambiguous. The CDR3 nucleotides are TGTGCCAGCAGTGCCCCCGGTTGGAGCTGCACCTTC. This encodes CASSAPGWSCTF.